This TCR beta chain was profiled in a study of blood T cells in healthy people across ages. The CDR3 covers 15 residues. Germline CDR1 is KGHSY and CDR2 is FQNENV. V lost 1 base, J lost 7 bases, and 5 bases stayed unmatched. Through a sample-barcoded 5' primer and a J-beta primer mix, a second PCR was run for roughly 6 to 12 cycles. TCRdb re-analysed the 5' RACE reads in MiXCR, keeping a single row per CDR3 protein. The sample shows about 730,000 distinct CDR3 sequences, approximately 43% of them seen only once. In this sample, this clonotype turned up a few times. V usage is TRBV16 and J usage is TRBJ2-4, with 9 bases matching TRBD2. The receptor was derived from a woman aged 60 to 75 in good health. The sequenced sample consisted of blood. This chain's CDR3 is CASSQFSGSSNIQYF. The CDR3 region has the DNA TGTGCCAGCAGCCAATTTAGCGGGAGTTCCAACATTCAGTACTTC.